The rows below give T cell receptor beta chains drawn from one sample of a study of blood T cell repertoires in COVID-19. The repertoire was sequenced with immunoSEQ multiplex PCR; TCRdb's copy has only in-frame clones and lacks some. The sample lists 150,000 to 200,000 clones, roughly 83% occurring once. The source material was peripheral blood. The receptors originated from a man between 18 and 29 years old with active or convalescent COVID-19. Each CDR3 is given with its conserved first and last residue. Each record gives: D gene, clone size, J gene, V gene, CDR3 DNA, CDR3 protein. A D gene is named only where the DNA matches it firmly. Only some rows state a clone size, as once, few, many or a class for expanded clones.

>.|.|TRBJ2-1|TRBV12-3/TRBV12-4
TGTGCCAGCAGTACACAAACAGGGCTTGAGCAGTTCTTC
CASSTQTGLEQFF
>TRBD1|.|TRBJ1-3|TRBV11-2
TGTGCCAGCAGCCCGTTCCGGACAGGGGGCGAAAACACCATATATTTT
CASSPFRTGGENTIYF
>.|.|TRBJ2-1|TRBV7-6
TGTGCCAGCAGCTCGCTAGCCCCAGTCGGCACCAACTACAATGAGCAGTTCTTC
CASSSLAPVGTNYNEQFF
>.|.|TRBJ2-1|TRBV4-1
TGCGCCAGCAGCCAAATGACAGGTTTTACCTACAATGAGCAGTTCTTC
CASSQMTGFTYNEQFF
>.|few|TRBJ1-2|TRBV6-4
TGTGCCAGCAGTGACACATTCATAAGCTACACCTTC
CASSDTFISYTF
>.|.|TRBJ1-5|TRBV27
TGTGCCAGCAGTTTTAGAGGCGGCAATCAGCCCCAGCATTTT
CASSFRGGNQPQHF
>.|few|TRBJ2-7|TRBV7-9
TGTGCCAGCAGCCTACTAGCCTACGAGCAGTACTTC
CASSLLAYEQYF
>.|.|TRBJ2-7|TRBV5-6
TGTGCCAGCAGCTCGGGGTACGAGCAGTACTTC
CASSSGYEQYF
>.|few|TRBJ2-3|TRBV2
TGTGCCAGCAGTGCGGACCGGGGGGATACGCAGTATTTT
CASSADRGDTQYF
>TRBD1|.|TRBJ1-5|TRBV19
TGTGCCAGTAGTATTGAGGGGGCAGGACGGCCCCAGCATTTT
CASSIEGAGRPQHF
>TRBD2|.|TRBJ2-7|TRBV25-1
TGTGCCAGCAGCCGAGCGGGGGGGGGCTCCTACGAGCAGTACTTC
CASSRAGGGSYEQYF
>TRBD2|.|TRBJ2-3|TRBV7-9
TGTGCCAGCACCGCGGGACTAGCGGGGCCCACAGATACGCAGTATTTT
CASTAGLAGPTDTQYF
>TRBD2|.|TRBJ2-5|TRBV4-2
TGTGCCAGCAGCCAAGCCGGCGGGGGGAGCCAAGAGACCCAGTACTTC
CASSQAGGGSQETQYF
>.|.|TRBJ2-3|TRBV10-3
TGTGCCATCAGTGAGTTGGCGGGTACTAGCACAGATACGCAGTATTTT
CAISELAGTSTDTQYF
>.|.|TRBJ2-7|TRBV7-9
TGTGCCAGCAGCTCTAACTCTCGCGAGCAGTACTTC
CASSSNSREQYF
>TRBD2|few|TRBJ2-7|TRBV19
TGTGCCAGTAGTATAGATCGGGCTAGCGGGTCAGCGCAGTACTTC
CASSIDRASGSAQYF
>TRBD2|.|TRBJ2-7|TRBV28
TGTGCCAGCAGTTCGCCGGGAGGGGAAGGGAGTTACGAGCAGTACTTC
CASSSPGGEGSYEQYF
>.|.|TRBJ2-1|TRBV19
TGTGCCAGTAGTAAAGTAGCCTACAATGAGCAGTTCTTC
CASSKVAYNEQFF
>.|.|TRBJ2-7|TRBV7-2
TGTGCCAGCCGGGCGGGCAGTCTCTACGAGCAGTACTTC
CASRAGSLYEQYF
>TRBD2|.|TRBJ2-2|TRBV9
TGTGCCAGCAGCCCTGGACTAGCGGGGGGGAACACCGGGGAGCTGTTTTTT
CASSPGLAGGNTGELFF
>.|.|TRBJ1-6|TRBV3-1/TRBV3-2
TGTGCCAGCAGCCAAGAAGGGGGTCTTAATTCACCCCTCCACTTT
CASSQEGGLNSPLHF
>.|.|TRBJ2-1|TRBV3-1/TRBV3-2
TGTGCCAGCAGCCCCGGGGTTGTCCACAATGAGCAGTTCTTC
CASSPGVVHNEQFF
>.|.|TRBJ1-5|TRBV30
TGTGCCTGGAGCGTACCCGACAGCATAGGCCAGCCCCAGCATTTT
CAWSVPDSIGQPQHF
>.|.|TRBJ1-4|TRBV5-1
TGCGCCTGCAAAAAGAGGGTGGAAGCAACTAATGAAAAACTGTTTTTT
CACKKRVEATNEKLFF
>.|.|TRBJ1-6|TRBV7-8
TGTGCCAGCAGCCCAGACAGGTTTTCCTATAATTCACCCCTCCACTTT
CASSPDRFSYNSPLHF
>.|.|TRBJ1-6|TRBV5-4
TGTGCCAGCAGCGTTGACAGATCCTATAATTCACCCCTCCACTTT
CASSVDRSYNSPLHF
>.|.|TRBJ1-6|TRBV19
TGTGCCAGTAGTATCACATCAGATTCACCCCTCCACTTT
CASSITSDSPLHF
>.|few|TRBJ2-7|TRBV5-4
TGTGCCAGCAGCCGTCCCGGGACACAAACCTACGAGCAGTACTTC
CASSRPGTQTYEQYF
>.|.|TRBJ1-6|TRBV7-2
TGTGCCAGCAGCTTAAACATTCGGGGTTCACCCCTCCACTTT
CASSLNIRGSPLHF
>TRBD1|few|TRBJ1-3|TRBV3-1/TRBV3-2
TGTGCCAGCAGCCCATTACGACAGGGGGTTGGAAACACCATATATTTT
CASSPLRQGVGNTIYF
>.|.|TRBJ2-5|TRBV7-2
TGTGCCAGCGAAGGGGGGGGCAGAGAGACCCAGTACTTC
CASEGGGRETQYF
>.|.|TRBJ1-2|TRBV6-6
TGTGCCAGCAGTTACTCAAGGACACAGAACTATGGCTACACCTTC
CASSYSRTQNYGYTF
>.|.|TRBJ1-4|TRBV9
TGTGCCAGCAGCGGTCGGACAGCCGCAACTAATGAAAAACTGTTTTTT
CASSGRTAATNEKLFF
>.|few|TRBJ2-1|TRBV27
TGTGCCAGCAGTTTACTTGGGGAGACTTACAATGAGCAGTTCTTC
CASSLLGETYNEQFF
>.|.|TRBJ1-5|TRBV6-1
TGTGCCAGCAGTGAAGCGAGGAGGGCGAGGGAGAATCAGCCCCAGCATTTT
CASSEARRARENQPQHF
>TRBD1|.|TRBJ1-1|TRBV18
TGTGCCAGCTCACCCCTAGGGGACAGTTTGAACACTGAAGCTTTCTTT
CASSPLGDSLNTEAFF
>TRBD1|few|TRBJ2-3|TRBV6-5
TGTGCCAGCAGTTCACGACAGGGGAAAAGCACAGATACGCAGTATTTT
CASSSRQGKSTDTQYF
>TRBD2|.|TRBJ2-2|TRBV15
TGTGCCACCAGCGGAGGAGGACTAGCGGGAACGGTGGCGAACACCGGGGAGCTGTTTTTT
CATSGGGLAGTVANTGELFF
>TRBD2|.|TRBJ2-1|TRBV10-3
TGTGCCATCAGTGGGACTAGCGGGGACAATGAGCAGTTCTTC
CAISGTSGDNEQFF
>TRBD2|.|TRBJ2-7|TRBV18
TGTGCCAGCTCACCTCCTCGACTAGCGGGATCGAACGAGCAGTACTTC
CASSPPRLAGSNEQYF
>TRBD1|.|TRBJ1-2|TRBV5-6
TGTGCCAGCAGCTTGGTCTTTAAAGGGACAGGGGATCTCTATGGCTACACCTTC
CASSLVFKGTGDLYGYTF
>.|.|TRBJ1-4|TRBV19
TGTGCCAGTAGTATTGGTACCGGGACACCTGCAACTAATGAAAAACTGTTTTTT
CASSIGTGTPATNEKLFF
>TRBD2|.|TRBJ2-5|TRBV18
TGTGCCAGCTCACCAAGCGGGGGGGCTCGAGAGACCCAGTACTTC
CASSPSGGARETQYF
>.|.|TRBJ2-6|TRBV6-6
TGTGCCAGCAGTTACACAGGATCTGGGGCCAACGTCCTGACTTTC
CASSYTGSGANVLTF
>TRBD1|.|TRBJ2-5|TRBV9
TGTGCCAGCAGCGGACCAGCGACAGGGGCCAGGGAGACCCAGTACTTC
CASSGPATGARETQYF
>TRBD1|few|TRBJ2-4|TRBV3-1/TRBV3-2
TGTGCCAGCAGCCAAGCTGACAGGGTATCGAACATTCAGTACTTC
CASSQADRVSNIQYF
>.|.|TRBJ1-2|TRBV2
TGTGCCAGCAGTTTAGACACCCCCTATGGCTACACCTTC
CASSLDTPYGYTF
>.|.|TRBJ2-7|TRBV4-1
TGCGCCAGCAGCCAAGATCTTCGGGGCTACGAGCAGTACTTC
CASSQDLRGYEQYF
>.|.|TRBJ1-4|TRBV5-1
TGCGCCAGCAGCTTCGGGCGACAGGCGAGGGCAACTAATGAAAAACTGTTTTTT
CASSFGRQARATNEKLFF
>TRBD1|.|TRBJ1-4|TRBV7-9
TGTGCCAGCAGCACAACCGGACAGGGAGGAGAAAAACTGTTTTTT
CASSTTGQGGEKLFF
>.|.|TRBJ1-5|TRBV7-2
TGTGCCAGCAGCTTAGGGGGGGGTGGCGGCAATCAGCCCCAGCATTTT
CASSLGGGGGNQPQHF
>TRBD2|few|TRBJ2-5|TRBV28
TGTGCCAGCAGTTTGACTAGCGGAGGCCAAGAGACCCAGTACTTC
CASSLTSGGQETQYF
>TRBD2|.|TRBJ2-2|TRBV5-1
TGCGCCAGTACCGGTCGGGCTAGCGGGAGGGCCCCCACCGGGGAGCTGTTTTTT
CASTGRASGRAPTGELFF
>.|.|TRBJ2-7|TRBV20-1
TGCAGTGCTAGTGACAGTGGCCGATCCTACGAGCAGTACTTC
CSASDSGRSYEQYF
>.|.|TRBJ1-2|TRBV6-6
TGTGCCAGCAGTTACCAGGGGCGCGATGGCTACACCTTC
CASSYQGRDGYTF
>TRBD1|.|TRBJ2-1|TRBV2
TGTGCCAGCAGCAAGGACAGGTCCTGGGGCAATGAGCAGTTCTTC
CASSKDRSWGNEQFF